The clone carrying this TCR beta chain has just a few counts. One entry per CDR3 protein results from TCRdb running MiXCR on the 5' RACE reads. The sample carries 300,000 to 450,000 distinct CDR3 sequences, 25% to 35% recorded once. This sample is part of a study of identical twins' blood T cells. Donors were six healthy women in three monozygous twin pairs. There are 14 residues in the CDR3. V was cut by 5 bases and J by 1 base, with 14 bases left in between. Germline V CDR1 and CDR2: DFQATT, SNEGSKA (reference sequence). The chain couples TRBV20-1 to TRBJ1-1; possibly TRBD1 for D (5 bases). Sequenced sample: PBMCs. The sequence derives from a woman aged 18 to 55 in good health. CDR3 sequence: CSAFGAQSNTEAFF. The CDR3 DNA follows: TGCAGTGCTTTTGGGGCGCAGTCGAACACTGAAGCTTTCTTT.